This T cell receptor (beta chain) was profiled in a study of identical twins. After template switching added a universal primer site, the resulting cDNA carried unique molecular identifiers. Each CDR3 protein is one row after TCRdb ran MiXCR on the 5' RACE reads. The repertoire holds some 240,000 distinct CDR3 sequences, with over 9.5% as singletons. Study-level findings and limits: Cord blood beta clonotypes that were abundant carried fewer insertions, and memory repertoires showed no such trend. Models underestimated TCR alpha sharing (out-of-frame) in monozygotic twins.

Of note for this clonotype: Its antigen is unidentified.

The sequence was collected from a middle-aged man in good health. Sequenced sample: memory T cells sorted from blood.

For the CDR3, the DNA is TGTGCCAGCAGCTTACAGTCAGGCTCCTATAATTCACCCCTCCACTTT. This gives the protein CASSLQSGSYNSPLHF. The chain combines TRBV5-5 with TRBJ1-6, with D unclear. The CDR3 spans 16 residues. The V gene's germline CDR1 is SGHKS and CDR2 YYEKEE (reference sequence). Trimming shortened V by 2 bases and J by 0 bases, and 9 bases separated the two germline ends.